Following are 7 T cell receptor beta chains from one sample sequenced in a study of Graves' ophthalmopathy and Graves' hyperthyroidism. Investigators amplified TCR beta CDR3 regions from RNA transcripts. Investigators did first-round RT-PCR with HTBI primers, then second-round multiplex PCR. From the multiplex PCR reads, TCRdb called clonotypes with MiXCR, one entry per CDR3 protein. The data show 300,000 to 500,000 distinct CDR3 sequences, 15% to 19% seen once. Sequences were obtained from peripheral blood. These receptor sequences come from a woman aged 18-35 years with stable Graves' hyperthyroidism.

The chain joins TRBV5-1 to TRBJ2-7; D call uncertain. V lost 0 bases and J lost 11, with 12 bases in between. This CDR3 region has 12 residues. Germline V gene sequence: CDR1 SGHRS, CDR2 YFSETQ. In nucleotides, the CDR3 is TGCGCCAGCAGCTTGGTCCAGTCGGAGAAGTACTTC. This gives the protein CASSLVQSEKYF.

In DNA, the CDR3 is TGTGCCACCAGTGATAGAGAAAGCTCCTACGAGCAGTACTTC. It codes for CATSDRESSYEQYF. J is TRBJ2-7 and V is TRBV24-1; the D is unclear. Germline V gene lookup returns CDR1 KGHDR and CDR2 SFDVKD. The CDR3 length is 14 residues. The V end was cut by 3 bases, the J end by 0 bases, with 8 bases between.

This clonotype was recorded at least ten times. The gene calls are TRBV6-2 or TRBV6-3 and TRBJ2-7; a possible D gene is TRBD1 (5 bases). In germline, CDR1 is MNHEY, CDR2 SVGEGT. The CDR3 is 14 residues long. Trimming took 6 bases from V and 2 from J, leaving 14 bases between them. The CDR3 DNA reads TGTGCCAGCAGCTTCGACAGCCGTACCTACGAGCAGTACTTC. It yields the protein CASSFDSRTYEQYF.

Many counts were recorded for this clonotype. The chain uses TRBV27 and TRBJ1-1; no reliable D call. The germline V gene encodes CDR1 MNHEY and CDR2 SMNVEV (reference sequence). V was shortened by 0 bases and J by 6 bases, with 11 bases between the two germline ends. The CDR3 runs to 14 residues. The CDR3 DNA reads TGTGCCAGCAGTTTATCGCATGGTAACGCTGAAGCTTTCTTT. It translates to CASSLSHGNAEAFF.

This clonotype was seen many times. Germline and junction disagree at one end, which may indicate a read error. The V and J genes are TRBV7-6 and TRBJ2-2, with D perhaps assigned TRBD1 or TRBD2 (6 bases each). In germline, CDR1 is SGHVS, CDR2 FNYEAQ. The CDR3 length is 16 residues. The CDR3 loop is CASSLKSGPALGALFF. For the CDR3, the DNA is TGTGCCAGCAGCTTAAAGAGCGGGCCCGCTCTGGGGGCGCTGTTTTTT.

This clonotype was seen repeatedly, ten times or more. The genes are TRBV7-9 and TRBJ1-2; D is perhaps TRBD1 (6 bases). The germline V and J ends were trimmed by 1 base and 1 base, with 7 bases remaining between them. The CDR3 consists of 14 residues. CDR1 and CDR2 (germline): SEHNR, FQNEAQ (reference sequence). In DNA, the CDR3 is TGTGCCAGCAGCTTAGGACAGGTTAACTATGGCTACACCTTC. Translated: CASSLGQVNYGYTF.

This clonotype was found many times. This sequence joins TRBV7-9 and TRBJ1-2; D unresolved. V lost 5 bases and J lost 3, with 13 bases in between. This CDR3 has 14 amino acids. Germline V gives CDR1 SEHNR, CDR2 FQNEAQ (reference sequence). The CDR3 loop reads CASSRGEGHYGYTF. CDR3 nucleotides: TGTGCCAGCAGCAGAGGAGAGGGCCACTATGGCTACACCTTC.